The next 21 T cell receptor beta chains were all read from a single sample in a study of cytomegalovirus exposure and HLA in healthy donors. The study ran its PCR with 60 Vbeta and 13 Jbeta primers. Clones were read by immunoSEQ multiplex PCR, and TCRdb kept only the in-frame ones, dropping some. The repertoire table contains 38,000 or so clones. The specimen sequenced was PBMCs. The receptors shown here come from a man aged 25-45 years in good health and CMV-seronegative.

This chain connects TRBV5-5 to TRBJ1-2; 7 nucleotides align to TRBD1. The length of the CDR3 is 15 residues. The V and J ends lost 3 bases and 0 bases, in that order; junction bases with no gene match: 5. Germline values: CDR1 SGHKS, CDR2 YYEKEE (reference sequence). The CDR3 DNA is TGTGCCAGCAGCTGGGACAGTCGCTCTAACTATGGCTACACCTTC. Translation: CASSWDSRSNYGYTF.

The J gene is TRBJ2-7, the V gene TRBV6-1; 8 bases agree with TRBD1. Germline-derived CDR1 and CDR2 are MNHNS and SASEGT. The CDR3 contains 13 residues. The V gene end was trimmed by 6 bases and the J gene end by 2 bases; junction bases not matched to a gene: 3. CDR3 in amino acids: CASSNRGAYEQYF. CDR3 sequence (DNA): TGTGCCAGCAGCAACAGGGGGGCCTACGAGCAGTACTTC.

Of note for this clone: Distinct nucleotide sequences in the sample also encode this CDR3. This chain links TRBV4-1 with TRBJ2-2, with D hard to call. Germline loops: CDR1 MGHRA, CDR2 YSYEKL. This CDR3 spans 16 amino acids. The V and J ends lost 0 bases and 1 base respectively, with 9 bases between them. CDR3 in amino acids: CASSQEAALNTGELFF. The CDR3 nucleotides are TGCGCCAGCAGCCAAGAGGCGGCCCTGAACACCGGGGAGCTGTTTTTT.

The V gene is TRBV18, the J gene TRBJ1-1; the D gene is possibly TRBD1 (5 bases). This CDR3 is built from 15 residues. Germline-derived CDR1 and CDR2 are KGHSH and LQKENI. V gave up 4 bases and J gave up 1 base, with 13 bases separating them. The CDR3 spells CASSRNPGQNTEAFF. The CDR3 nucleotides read TGTGCCAGCTCACGAAACCCAGGACAGAACACTGAAGCTTTCTTT.

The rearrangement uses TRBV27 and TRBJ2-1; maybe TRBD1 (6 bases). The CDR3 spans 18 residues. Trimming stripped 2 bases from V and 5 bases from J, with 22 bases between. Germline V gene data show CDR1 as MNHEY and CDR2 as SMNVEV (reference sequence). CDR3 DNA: TGTGCCAGCAGTTTAGAACAGGGACCGGACTGGGGAGACAATGAGCAGTTCTTC. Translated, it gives CASSLEQGPDWGDNEQFF.

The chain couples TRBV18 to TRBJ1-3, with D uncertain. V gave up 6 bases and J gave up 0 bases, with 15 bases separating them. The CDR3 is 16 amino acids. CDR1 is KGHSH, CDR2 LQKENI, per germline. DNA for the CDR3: TGTGCCAGCTCTACCGGTGGCGGGTCCTCTGGAAACACCATATATTTT. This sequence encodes CASSTGGGSSGNTIYF.

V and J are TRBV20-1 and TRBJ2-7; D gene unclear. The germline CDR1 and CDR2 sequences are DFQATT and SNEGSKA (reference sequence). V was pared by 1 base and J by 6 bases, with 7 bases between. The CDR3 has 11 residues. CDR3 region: CSARAPLEQYF. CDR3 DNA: TGCAGTGCTAGAGCCCCCCTCGAGCAGTACTTC.

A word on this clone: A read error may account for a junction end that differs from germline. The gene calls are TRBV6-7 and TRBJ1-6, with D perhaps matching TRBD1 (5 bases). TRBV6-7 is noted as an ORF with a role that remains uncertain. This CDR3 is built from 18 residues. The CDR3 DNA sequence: TGTGCCAGCAGTTACTCGGATAATCCCGCTGGGGCGGATTCACACCTCCACTTT. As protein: CASSYSDNPAGADSHLHF.

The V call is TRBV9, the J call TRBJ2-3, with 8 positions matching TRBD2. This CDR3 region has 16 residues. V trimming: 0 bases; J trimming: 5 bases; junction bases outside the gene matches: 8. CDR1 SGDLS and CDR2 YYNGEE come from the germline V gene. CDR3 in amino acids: CASSVEVLAGRDTQYF. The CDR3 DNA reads TGTGCCAGCAGCGTAGAGGTTTTAGCGGGACGAGATACGCAGTATTTT.

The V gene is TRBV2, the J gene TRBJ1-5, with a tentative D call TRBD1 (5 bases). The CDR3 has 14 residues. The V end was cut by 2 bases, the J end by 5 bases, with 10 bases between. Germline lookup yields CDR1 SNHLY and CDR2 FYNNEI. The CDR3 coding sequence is TGTGCCAGCAGTGAAACGACAGATTATCAGCCCCAGCATTTT. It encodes CASSETTDYQPQHF.

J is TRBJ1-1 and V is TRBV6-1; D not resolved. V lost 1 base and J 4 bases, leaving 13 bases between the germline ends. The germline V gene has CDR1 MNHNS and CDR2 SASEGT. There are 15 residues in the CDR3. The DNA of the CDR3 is TGTGCCAGCAGTGAAGAAGGCCAGGTCGGCACTGAAGCTTTCTTT. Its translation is CASSEEGQVGTEAFF.

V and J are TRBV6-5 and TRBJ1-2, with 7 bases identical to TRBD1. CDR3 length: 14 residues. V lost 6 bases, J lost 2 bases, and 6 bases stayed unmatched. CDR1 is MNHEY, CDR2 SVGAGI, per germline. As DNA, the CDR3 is TGTGCCAGCAGATCGGGACAGCTCAACTATGGCTACACCTTC. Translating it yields CASRSGQLNYGYTF.

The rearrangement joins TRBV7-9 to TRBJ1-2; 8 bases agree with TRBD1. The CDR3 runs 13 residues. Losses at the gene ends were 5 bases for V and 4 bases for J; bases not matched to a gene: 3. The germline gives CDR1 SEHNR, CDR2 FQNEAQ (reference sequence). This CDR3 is CASSLDRAYGYTF. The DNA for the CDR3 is TGTGCCAGCAGCCTGGACAGGGCCTATGGCTACACCTTC.

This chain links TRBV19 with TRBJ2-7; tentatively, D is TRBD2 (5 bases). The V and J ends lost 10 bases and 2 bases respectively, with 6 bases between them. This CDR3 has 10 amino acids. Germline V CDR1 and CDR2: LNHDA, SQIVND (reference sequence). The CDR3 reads CATGTYEQYF. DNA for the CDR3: TGTGCCACCGGGACCTACGAGCAGTACTTC.

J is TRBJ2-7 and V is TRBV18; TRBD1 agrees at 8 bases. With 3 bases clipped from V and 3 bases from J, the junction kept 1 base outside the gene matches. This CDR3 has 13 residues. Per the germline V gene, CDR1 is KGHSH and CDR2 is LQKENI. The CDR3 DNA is TGTGCCAGCTCACCGGGACAGGTCTACGAGCAGTACTTC. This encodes CASSPGQVYEQYF.

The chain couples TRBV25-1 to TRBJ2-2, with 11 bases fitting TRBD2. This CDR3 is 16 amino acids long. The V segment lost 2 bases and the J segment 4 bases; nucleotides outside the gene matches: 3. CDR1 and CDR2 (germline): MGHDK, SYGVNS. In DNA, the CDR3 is TGTGCCAGCAGTGAACTAGCGGGAGGCGGCACCGGGGAGCTGTTTTTT. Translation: CASSELAGGGTGELFF.

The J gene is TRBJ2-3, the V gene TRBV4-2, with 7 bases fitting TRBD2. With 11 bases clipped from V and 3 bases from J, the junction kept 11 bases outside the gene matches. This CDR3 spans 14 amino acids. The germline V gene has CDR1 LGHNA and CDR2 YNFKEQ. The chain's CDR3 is CAVRLGGSTDTQYF. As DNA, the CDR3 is TGTGCCGTTCGACTTGGCGGGAGTACAGATACGCAGTATTTT.

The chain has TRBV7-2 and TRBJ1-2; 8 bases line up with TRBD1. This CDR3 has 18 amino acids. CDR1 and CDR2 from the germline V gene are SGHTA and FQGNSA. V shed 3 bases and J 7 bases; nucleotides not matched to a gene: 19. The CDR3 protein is CASSFSSRGQGGGFGYTF. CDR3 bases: TGTGCCAGCAGCTTTAGCTCCCGCGGACAGGGTGGGGGTTTTGGCTACACCTTC.

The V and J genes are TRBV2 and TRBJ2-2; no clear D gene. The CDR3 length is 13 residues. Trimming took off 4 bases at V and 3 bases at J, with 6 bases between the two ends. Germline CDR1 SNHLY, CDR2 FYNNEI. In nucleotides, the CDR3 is TGTGCCAGCAGTGGCGTTTACACCGGGGAGCTGTTTTTT. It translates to CASSGVYTGELFF.

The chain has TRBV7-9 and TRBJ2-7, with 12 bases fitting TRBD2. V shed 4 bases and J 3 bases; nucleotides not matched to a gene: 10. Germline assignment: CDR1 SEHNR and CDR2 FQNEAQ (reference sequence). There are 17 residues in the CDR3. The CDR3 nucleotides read TGTGCCAGCAGCTCAATTTCTAGCGGGAGGGCTTTCTACGAGCAGTACTTC. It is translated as CASSSISSGRAFYEQYF.

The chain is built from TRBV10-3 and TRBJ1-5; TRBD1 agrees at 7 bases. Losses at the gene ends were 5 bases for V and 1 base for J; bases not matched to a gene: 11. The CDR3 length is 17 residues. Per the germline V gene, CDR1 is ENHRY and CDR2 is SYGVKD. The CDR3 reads CAISSGGSGLSNQPQHF. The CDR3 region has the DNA TGTGCCATCAGTTCAGGGGGTTCTGGTCTCAGCAATCAGCCCCAGCATTTT.